Shown below are 22 T cell receptor beta chains from a single sample sequenced in a study of OX40 agonist ivuxolimab in advanced cancers. The library came from the immunoSEQ multiplex PCR assay. TCRdb took over this immuneACCESS table, retaining in-frame rearrangements with V and J assigned. Such tables are incomplete; in checked studies, under half of the missing clones stem from an unresolved V gene, and the remainder is unexplained. The sample table records some 42,000 clones; 80% to 90% of these occur just once. The top ten clonotypes cover approximately 5% of the sample. The sequences come from CD4+ or CD8+ T cells sorted from blood, collected in a trial of the OX40 agonist ivuxolimab. These receptors were taken from an adult with an advanced solid tumor such as melanoma, head and neck, liver or kidney cancer.

The chain recombines TRBV19 with TRBJ2-6; unclear D gene. The CDR3 consists of 19 residues. Between the trimmed V and J ends, which lost 5 bases and 1 base, there was a span of 21 bases. In germline, CDR1 is LNHDA, CDR2 SQIVND (reference sequence). The CDR3 DNA reads TGTGCCAGTAGTCGTGATAGAGTCCTCCTCTCATCTGGGGCCAACGTCCTGACTTTC. Translating it yields CASSRDRVLLSSGANVLTF.

This clone was seen a few times. The chain carries TRBV2 and TRBJ2-5; D remains unclear. This CDR3 has 13 amino acids. Germline CDR1 and CDR2: SNHLY and FYNNEI. V lost 4 bases and J lost 1, with 7 bases in between. CDR3 in DNA: TGTGCCAGCAGTGGAGACTTCCAAGAGACCCAGTACTTC. As protein: CASSGDFQETQYF.

The chain has TRBV30 and TRBJ2-3; 12 bases map to TRBD2. Germline CDR1 and CDR2: GTSNPN and SVGIG (reference sequence). Trimming at V came to 8 bases and at J to 7 bases, leaving 7 bases not matched to a gene. The CDR3 has 13 residues. In nucleotides, the CDR3 is TGTGCCCGGGGAGGACTAGCGGGGAATACGCAGTATTTT. Amino acids: CARGGLAGNTQYF.

V and J are TRBV4-2 and TRBJ2-1; TRBD2 aligns across 9 bases. V lost 6 bases, J lost 6 bases, and 3 bases stayed unmatched. CDR1 and CDR2 (germline): LGHNA, YNFKEQ. The CDR3 runs 13 residues. CDR3 sequence (DNA): TGTGCCAGCAGACTGGGACTAGCCAATGAGCAGTTCTTC. Protein sequence: CASRLGLANEQFF.

This chain joins TRBV6-5 and TRBJ1-1; D not resolved. CDR1 is MNHEY, CDR2 SVGAGI, per germline. The V end lost 1 base, the J end lost 1 base, and 4 bases lay between the germline ends. The CDR3 covers 13 residues. As DNA, the CDR3 is TGTGCCAGCAGTTACTGGTGGAACACTGAAGCTTTCTTT. Translation: CASSYWWNTEAFF.

This chain joins TRBV15 and TRBJ1-1; D is unclear. CDR1 and CDR2 from the germline V gene are LNHNV and YYDKDF (reference sequence). Deletions cut 0 bases from V and 1 base from J, with 6 bases between. The CDR3 sequence is 14 residues long. DNA of the CDR3: TGTGCCACCAGCAGAGAGTACGGGAACACTGAAGCTTTCTTT. It encodes CATSREYGNTEAFF.

This chain connects TRBV5-1 to TRBJ1-1; D is undetermined. The V gene's germline CDR1 is SGHRS and CDR2 YFSETQ. This CDR3 is 15 amino acids long. Trimming left V 0 bases short and J 2 bases short, with 11 bases between. CDR3 DNA: TGCGCCAGCAGCTTGGAGGCAGGACCTAACACTGAAGCTTTCTTT. It translates to CASSLEAGPNTEAFF.

In its sample, this clone was seen once. This chain links TRBV19 with TRBJ2-1, with D possibly TRBD2 on 6 matching bases. V was trimmed by 4 bases and J by 3 bases, leaving 16 bases between them. Germline values: CDR1 LNHDA, CDR2 SQIVND (reference sequence). The CDR3 consists of 16 residues. CDR3 in DNA: TGTGCCAGTAGTAAAAAACCGGGACTGCTCTACAATGAGCAGTTCTTC. Residues: CASSKKPGLLYNEQFF.

V gene TRBV28 combines with J gene TRBJ2-2, with 9 bases aligning to TRBD2. Per germline, CDR1 MDHEN and CDR2 SYDVKM. The CDR3 spans 15 residues. Trimming removed 11 bases from V and 5 bases from J; junction bases left unmatched: 12. The DNA for the CDR3 is TGTGCCGCCGGCAGAGTAGCGGGAGTTACCGGGGAGCTGTTTTTT. Amino acid sequence: CAAGRVAGVTGELFF.

CDR3 amino acids: CASSPGRSFTDTQYF. In nucleotides, the CDR3 is TGTGCCAGCAGCCCGGGACGCTCCTTCACAGATACGCAGTATTTT. The genes are TRBV2 and TRBJ2-3, with D perhaps given as TRBD1 or TRBD2 (5 bases each). The CDR3 sequence is 15 residues long. The V end lost 6 bases, the J end lost 2 bases, and 15 bases lay between the germline ends. Germline CDR1 and CDR2: SNHLY and FYNNEI.

This chain links TRBV28 with TRBJ2-3; tentative D call: TRBD1 (5 bases). From germline, CDR1 is MDHEN and CDR2 SYDVKM. V lost 3 bases to trimming and J lost 3 bases, with 7 bases between them. The CDR3 has 13 amino acids. The DNA for the CDR3 is TGTGCCAGCAGTTTCTCAGGGACAGATACGCAGTATTTT. This translates into CASSFSGTDTQYF. Based on the CDR3 plus reference TRBV28 and TRBJ2-3, the full variable domain is DVKVTQSSRYLVKRTGEKVFLECVQDMDHENMFWYRQDPGLGLRLIYFSYDVKMKEKGDIPEGYSVSREKKERFSLILESASTNQTSMYLCASSFSGTDTQYFGPGTRLTVL.

DNA for the CDR3: TGCGCCAGCAACCGACAGGGGGCGTCTTCATACAATGAGCAGTTCTTC. It is translated as CASNRQGASSYNEQFF. This chain uses TRBV5-1 with TRBJ2-1; 10 bases are shared with TRBD1. The CDR3 runs to 16 residues. The germline V gene encodes CDR1 SGHRS and CDR2 YFSETQ. The junction had 10 bases not matched to a gene; V was cut back by 6 bases and J by 4 bases.

This chain links TRBV4-2 with TRBJ2-1; 14 nucleotides line up with TRBD2. This CDR3 region has 18 residues. Germline V CDR1 and CDR2: LGHNA, YNFKEQ. Trimming cost V 1 base and J 7 bases; bases outside gene matches: 9. CDR3 in DNA: TGTGCCAGCAGCCAAGCAGGGACTAGCGGGGGAAGGTTGAATGAGCAGTTCTTC. It is translated as CASSQAGTSGGRLNEQFF.

This clone occurred a few times. The rearrangement joins TRBV11-2 to TRBJ1-1; possible D gene TRBD1, 6 bases. Germline CDR1 is SGHAT and CDR2 is FQNNGV. CDR3 length: 14 residues. Trimming removed 2 bases from V and 4 bases from J, with 11 bases in between. The CDR3 region has the DNA TGTGCCAGCAGCTTAACTCCAGGGGTCACTGAAGCTTTCTTT. Translation gives CASSLTPGVTEAFF. Drawing the rest from reference TRBV11-2 and TRBJ1-1, the complete variable domain is EAGVAQSPRYKIIEKRQSVAFWCNPISGHATLYWYQQILGQGPKLLIQFQNNGVVDDSQLPKDRFSAERLKGVDSTLKIQPAKLEDSAVYLCASSLTPGVTEAFFGQGTRLTVV.

The rearrangement links TRBV7-2 to TRBJ2-5; the match to TRBD1 covers 8 bases. Trimming removed 1 base from V and 3 bases from J; junction bases left unmatched: 7. Germline V lookup: CDR1 SGHTA, CDR2 FQGNSA. The CDR3 covers 16 residues. CDR3 sequence reads: CASSLVGTGGKETQYF. CDR3 sequence (DNA): TGTGCCAGCAGCTTAGTCGGTACAGGGGGAAAAGAGACCCAGTACTTC.

The rearrangement uses TRBV11-3 and TRBJ2-2; 11 bases are shared with TRBD2. This CDR3 has 16 amino acids. With V trimmed by 5 bases and J by 1 base, 3 bases remained unmatched. The germline CDR1 and CDR2 sequences are SGHNT and YENEEA. CDR3 sequence: CASSTGTSGNTGELFF. In DNA, the CDR3 is TGTGCCAGCAGCACCGGGACTAGCGGGAACACCGGGGAGCTGTTTTTT.

The chain uses TRBV19 and TRBJ1-5; 9 bases match TRBD1. With V trimmed by 3 bases and J by 4 bases, 1 base remained unmatched. CDR1 and CDR2 from the germline V gene are LNHDA and SQIVND (reference sequence). CDR3 size: 14 residues. Here the CDR3 DNA reads TGTGCCAGTAGTATGGGACAGGGAAATCAGCCCCAGCATTTT. Amino acids: CASSMGQGNQPQHF.

This chain uses TRBV30 with TRBJ2-3; D is perhaps TRBD2 (6 bases). Per the germline V gene, CDR1 is GTSNPN and CDR2 is SVGIG (reference sequence). Trimming shortened V by 0 bases and J by 2 bases, and 12 bases separated the two germline ends. The CDR3 has 15 amino acids. CDR3 amino acids: CAWSVVGDSTDTQYF. In DNA, the CDR3 is TGTGCCTGGAGTGTAGTTGGGGACTCCACAGATACGCAGTATTTT.

The V gene is TRBV21-1, the J gene TRBJ2-2; TRBD2 reflects the table's D call only, with no check against the DNA. TRBV21-1 is labeled a pseudogene. The CDR3 extends over 13 amino acids. As DNA, the CDR3 is TGTGCCAGCAGCAAAGGGAGCACCGGGGAGCTGTTTTTT. Encoded protein: CASSKGSTGELFF.

The gene calls are TRBV29-1 and TRBJ2-6; TRBD1 might be the D (6 bases). In germline, CDR1 is SQVTM, CDR2 ANQGSEA. This CDR3 is 13 amino acids long. The V gene lost 2 bases and the J gene lost 7 bases, with 9 bases spanning the gap. The CDR3 DNA reads TGCAGCGTTGAAACACAGGGAGCCAACGTCCTGACTTTC. Residues: CSVETQGANVLTF.

The CDR3 nucleotides are TGTGCCAGCAGTTTATCGCAGGGGTTTTACGAGCAGTACTTC. It is translated as CASSLSQGFYEQYF. The chain joins TRBV27 to TRBJ2-7, with D possibly matching TRBD1 (6 bases). The CDR3 is 14 residues long. Germline values: CDR1 MNHEY, CDR2 SMNVEV (reference sequence). Trimming stripped 0 bases from V and 4 bases from J, with 10 bases between.

V usage is TRBV7-3 and J usage is TRBJ1-1; D is uncertain. Trimming took off 1 base at V and 0 bases at J, with 3 bases between the two ends. Germline V gene data show CDR1 as SGHTA and CDR2 as FQGTGA. The CDR3 has 13 amino acids. Here the CDR3 DNA reads TGTGCCAGCAGCTTAAGCATGAACACTGAAGCTTTCTTT. Translating gives CASSLSMNTEAFF.